One sample yielded the 15 T cell receptor beta chains listed below, sequenced in a study of T cell changes during pregnancy in multiple sclerosis. Libraries were prepared by immunoSEQ multiplex PCR; TCRdb keeps only in-frame clonotypes and omits some of them. The table includes 37,000 or so clones, about 94% detected once. The specimen was peripheral blood, collected in the third trimester of pregnancy. All receptors come from a female donor with multiple sclerosis, enrolled in a pregnancy study.

CDR3: CASSPRPSGSPDTQYF. The CDR3 DNA is TGTGCCAGCAGTCCCCGGCCCAGCGGGAGTCCAGATACGCAGTATTTT. V and J are TRBV28 and TRBJ2-3, with 8 bases lining up with TRBD2. This CDR3 has 16 residues. Germline V gene sequence: CDR1 MDHEN, CDR2 SYDVKM. Germline trimming cut 5 bases from V and 4 bases from J; bases unmatched to any gene: 11.

This rearrangement joins TRBV9 to TRBJ2-1; D not resolved. CDR3 size: 16 residues. In germline, CDR1 is SGDLS, CDR2 YYNGEE. Trimming took off 3 bases at V and 0 bases at J, with 13 bases between the two ends. The CDR3, as DNA: TGTGCCAGCAGCGCCCCCCCAGCGACCTCCTACAATGAGCAGTTCTTC. Translation: CASSAPPATSYNEQFF. The variable domain in full, with the rest retrieved from reference TRBV9 and TRBJ2-1, is DSGVTQTPKHLITATGQRVTLRCSPRSGDLSVYWYQQSLDQGLQFLIQYYNGEERAKGNILERFSAQQFPDLHSELNLSSLELGDSALYFCASSAPPATSYNEQFFGPGTRLTVL.

The chain links TRBV5-1 to TRBJ1-1; 7 bases agree with TRBD1. Unmatched junction bases numbered 10, after V lost 5 bases and J lost 0 bases. This CDR3 spans 16 amino acids. Germline loops: CDR1 SGHRS, CDR2 YFSETQ. CDR3 sequence reads: CASSWTGQSMNTEAFF. The CDR3 nucleotides read TGCGCCAGCAGTTGGACAGGACAGAGTATGAACACTGAAGCTTTCTTT.

The chain employs TRBV30 and TRBJ1-5; 11 bases match TRBD1. This CDR3 has 15 amino acids. Germline lookup yields CDR1 GTSNPN and CDR2 SVGIG (reference sequence). J lost 6 bases, V lost 3 bases, and 7 bases had no gene match. CDR3 sequence reads: CAWSPGQGAVQPQHF. The CDR3 nucleotides read TGTGCCTGGAGCCCCGGACAGGGGGCGGTTCAGCCCCAGCATTTT.

Only a few counts were recorded for this clone. The chain links TRBV4-2 to TRBJ1-5, with TRBD1 as a possible D gene (5 bases). CDR1 is LGHNA and CDR2 is YNFKEQ in the germline V gene. Trimming shortened V by 3 bases and J by 4 bases, and 7 bases separated the two germline ends. The CDR3 runs 13 residues. This CDR3 is CASSQPGNQPQHF. The CDR3 bases are TGTGCCAGCAGCCAGCCAGGGAATCAGCCCCAGCATTTT.

This clone was recorded a few times. The chain carries TRBV19 and TRBJ2-7, with 9 bases aligning to TRBD1. V lost 5 bases, J lost 4 bases, and 9 bases stayed unmatched. This CDR3 region has 15 residues. Germline V CDR1 and CDR2: LNHDA, SQIVND (reference sequence). The DNA of the CDR3 is TGTGCCAGTAGTTTCCCAGGGACAGGGAAGTACGAGCAGTACTTC. This gives the protein CASSFPGTGKYEQYF.

The chain links TRBV19 to TRBJ1-6, with D possibly being TRBD1 (6 bases). This CDR3 has 18 residues. V lost 3 bases to trimming and J lost 9 bases, with 24 bases between them. Germline V lookup: CDR1 LNHDA, CDR2 SQIVND (reference sequence). The chain's CDR3 is CASSMRTAGTRLGSPLHF. CDR3 DNA: TGTGCCAGTAGTATGAGGACAGCGGGAACCCGATTGGGTTCACCCCTCCACTTT.

V and J are TRBV5-1 and TRBJ2-7; 9 positions agree with TRBD2. This CDR3 is built from 15 residues. Germline V gene lookup returns CDR1 SGHRS and CDR2 YFSETQ. Germline trimming cut 2 bases from V and 6 bases from J; bases unmatched to any gene: 9. This CDR3 reads CASSFGASGTGEQYF. For the CDR3, the DNA is TGCGCCAGCAGCTTCGGGGCTAGCGGGACGGGCGAGCAGTACTTC.

The rearrangement uses TRBV6-1 and TRBJ2-1; D perhaps matches TRBD2 (5 bases). The CDR3 runs 13 residues. V lost 2 bases and J 10 bases, leaving 12 bases between the germline ends. In germline, CDR1 is MNHNS, CDR2 SASEGT. CDR3 nucleotide sequence: TGTGCCAGCAGTGAAACTAGGCTGGGGGAGCAGTTCTTC. It yields the protein CASSETRLGEQFF.

The V call is TRBV9, the J call TRBJ2-3; 7 nucleotides line up with TRBD2. The CDR3 totals 17 residues. The germline CDR1 and CDR2 sequences are SGDLS and YYNGEE. The J segment lost 1 base and the V segment lost 5 bases, leaving 13 bases of the junction unmatched. The CDR3 reads CASSGVGGSTRTDTQYF. The CDR3 coding sequence is TGTGCCAGCAGTGGGGTTGGCGGGAGTACTCGCACAGATACGCAGTATTTT.

V gene TRBV6-5 combines with J gene TRBJ1-4; maybe TRBD1 (6 bases). Germline V gene lookup returns CDR1 MNHEY and CDR2 SVGAGI. There are 14 residues in the CDR3. V lost 5 bases and J lost 8, with 15 bases in between. CDR3 nucleotide sequence: TGTGCCAGCAGTCGACACCGACAGGCCGAAAAACTGTTTTTT. Its protein is CASSRHRQAEKLFF.

This clone was counted a few times. This chain uses TRBV18 with TRBJ1-3, with 9 bases fitting TRBD1. Trimming cost V 2 bases and J 1 base; bases outside gene matches: 3. CDR1 and CDR2 from the germline V gene are KGHSH and LQKENI. The CDR3 sequence is 16 residues long. This CDR3 is CASSPTGTGSGNTIYF. As DNA, the CDR3 is TGTGCCAGCTCACCAACCGGGACAGGGTCTGGAAACACCATATATTTT.

This CDR3 reads CASSASTGAATSYEQYF. The CDR3 nucleotides are TGTGCCAGTAGTGCCTCTACAGGGGCGGCGACTTCCTACGAGCAGTACTTC. V gene TRBV19 combines with J gene TRBJ2-7, with 7 positions matching TRBD1. V was clipped by 5 bases and J by 1 base; unmatched bases: 14. The CDR3 spans 17 residues. CDR1 LNHDA and CDR2 SQIVND come from the germline V gene (reference sequence).

This chain joins TRBV5-6 and TRBJ1-1, with 8 bases identical to TRBD1. The ends lost 2 bases at V and 6 bases at J; junction bases unmatched: 9. Germline V CDR1 and CDR2: SGHDT, YYEEEE. The CDR3 contains 15 residues. CDR3 in amino acids: CASSFQDREGAEAFF. In nucleotides, the CDR3 is TGTGCCAGCAGCTTCCAGGACAGGGAGGGAGCTGAAGCTTTCTTT. The full variable domain, its missing parts supplied by reference TRBV5-6 and TRBJ1-1, is DAGVTQSPTHLIKTRGQQVTLRCSPKSGHDTVSWYQQALGQGPQFIFQYYEEEERQRGNFPDRFSGHQFPNYSSELNVNALLLGDSALYLCASSFQDREGAEAFFGQGTRLTVV.

This chain uses TRBV9 with TRBJ2-7, with D tentatively TRBD1 (6 bases). Trimming took off 4 bases at V and 3 bases at J, with 11 bases between the two ends. Germline lookup yields CDR1 SGDLS and CDR2 YYNGEE. The CDR3 length is 13 residues. CDR3 amino acids: CASSFQDSYEQYF. The CDR3 DNA reads as TGTGCCAGCAGCTTCCAGGACAGCTACGAGCAGTACTTC.